This T cell receptor (beta chain) was identified in a study of cytomegalovirus exposure and HLA in healthy donors. As to this clone: Its specificity is not known.

Overall study results and limits: 16,951 TCR beta sequences were associated with HLA alleles at 0.05 false discovery rate in a later analysis. Cytomegalovirus-associated TCR beta chains were listed, numbering some 170. Per published accounts, TCR beta sequences correctly predicted the HLA-A and HLA-B alleles of most subjects. Cytomegalovirus status was reportedly diagnosed by the classifier with high sensitivity and specificity.

The PCR employed 60 Vbeta primers together with 13 Jbeta primers. Clones were read by immunoSEQ multiplex PCR, and TCRdb kept only the in-frame ones, dropping some. The sample lists more than 75,000 clones, 70% to 90% occurring once. The CDR3 covers 15 residues. Looked up from germline, CDR1 is SGHTS and CDR2 is YDEGEE. Trimming took off 5 bases at V and 2 bases at J, with 16 bases between the two ends. The receptor was derived from a man between 18 and 35 years old in good health and CMV-seronegative. The J gene is TRBJ2-5, the V gene TRBV5-8; the D gene is possibly TRBD1 (5 bases). The source material was PBMCs. CDR3: CASRSFRQIQETQYF. CDR3 coding DNA: TGTGCCAGCAGATCTTTTAGACAGATTCAAGAGACCCAGTACTTC.